This is a list of T cell receptor beta chains from one sample in a study of CXCR3-negative and CXCR3-positive naive CD8 T cells. With the 5' RACE reads reprocessed, TCRdb shows one record per CDR3 protein and no DNA. This sample lists over 100,000 distinct CDR3 sequences; its ten largest clones have approximately 0.46%. Sequenced input: naive CXCR3- CD8+ T cells from blood. The origin of the receptors is a human donor in good health. Some clones in this sample may be carry-over from other donors' samples. The CDR3 runs from the conserved cysteine through the conserved F or W.

>TRBV20-1|TRBJ2-7
CSARGRDDYEQYF
>TRBV5-1|TRBJ1-6
CASRTTGYNSPLHF
>TRBV7-8|TRBJ2-1
CASSLRAGGSYNEQFF
>TRBV12-3/TRBV12-4|TRBJ2-5
CASSPNGPHRQETQYF
>TRBV28|TRBJ1-2
CAARPGYNYGYTF
>TRBV6-5|TRBJ2-6
CASTLRTGTDSGANVLTF
>TRBV6-5|TRBJ2-5
CASSHGGTPGTQYF
>TRBV7-6|TRBJ2-1
CASSYDEHSGGDENEQFF
>TRBV20-1|TRBJ2-7
CSAFYTRDGSYEQYF
>TRBV7-9|TRBJ1-1
CASSWVGGFTEAFF
>TRBV10-3|TRBJ1-2
CAISEGGTYNYGYTF
>TRBV9|TRBJ1-5
CASSVGEGSNQPQHF
>TRBV28|TRBJ2-7
CASSLFEDSYEQYF
>TRBV3-1|TRBJ1-1
CASSQWSTEAFF
>TRBV11-2|TRBJ1-4
CASSFGPPGEKLFF
>TRBV7-9|TRBJ2-1
CASSPADPPWKQFF
>TRBV28|TRBJ2-7
CASSFRGVLAREQYF
>TRBV23-1|TRBJ2-3
CASSHFYRSTDTQYF
>TRBV7-9|TRBJ2-4
CASSSPAWGTENIQYF
>TRBV6-5|TRBJ1-2
CASSLQGIGYTF
>TRBV29-1|TRBJ2-7
CSVGSVSEQYF
>TRBV11-2|TRBJ2-1
CASSFGTSGTHEQFF
>TRBV18|TRBJ2-7
CASSPLVDDVMGQYF
>TRBV28|TRBJ1-5
CASSLRAGVQPQHF
>TRBV9|TRBJ2-7
CASSASGRFDEQYF
>TRBV14|TRBJ2-5
CASSHKKETQYF
>TRBV2|TRBJ2-1
CASSSDRDRCNEQFF
>TRBV5-4|TRBJ2-5
CASSLPGTSQETQYF
>TRBV3-1|TRBJ2-7
CASSFRYEQYF
>TRBV29-1|TRBJ1-2
CSAHLTGLGGYTF
>TRBV5-1|TRBJ1-1
CASSLAGLVGTENTEALF
>TRBV7-6|TRBJ2-7
CASSFGTETYEQYF
>TRBV5-1|TRBJ1-4
CASSWISTNEKLFF
>TRBV29-1|TRBJ2-3
CSVEDLERGGTDTQYF
>TRBV28|TRBJ2-7
CASSLDPTVSYEQYF
>TRBV12-3/TRBV12-4|TRBJ2-5
CASSFGPDQQETQYF
>TRBV11-2|TRBJ2-7
CASSPLGSSGSSYEQYF
>TRBV7-9|TRBJ2-3
CASSPGTGHTDTQYF
>TRBV6-2/TRBV6-3|TRBJ2-7
CASSSTVYEQYF
>TRBV12-3/TRBV12-4|TRBJ1-2
CASSPDRVKGYTF
>TRBV2|TRBJ2-1
CASRPGLSSYNEQFF